The 28 T cell receptor beta chains given below trace back to one sample, sequenced in a study of cytomegalovirus exposure and HLA in healthy donors. 60 Vbeta and 13 Jbeta primers were used in PCR. Repertoires were generated with immunoSEQ multiplex PCR, while TCRdb's copy carries only in-frame clones and drops some. The sample records roughly 180,000 clones, roughly 85% being singletons. Sequences were obtained from PBMCs. The receptors were sampled from a male donor in good health and CMV-seronegative.

The CDR3 DNA reads as TGTGCCAGCAGCCCCCGGACTAGCGTGCGAGAGACCCAGTACTTC. Residues: CASSPRTSVRETQYF. The chain is built from TRBV7-9 and TRBJ2-5; 9 nucleotides agree with TRBD2. The CDR3 is 15 amino acids. V was clipped by 5 bases and J by 4 bases; unmatched bases: 8. Germline CDR1 is SEHNR and CDR2 is FQNEAQ (reference sequence).

In this sample, this clone turned up once. The V call is TRBV27, the J call TRBJ2-6; D uncertain. Germline V gives CDR1 MNHEY, CDR2 SMNVEV (reference sequence). The germline V and J ends were trimmed by 7 bases and 0 bases, with 4 bases remaining between them. The CDR3 length is 13 residues. The CDR3 DNA sequence: TGTGCCAGCACCTCCTCTGGGGCCAACGTCCTGACTTTC. Its protein is CASTSSGANVLTF.

As to this clone: At one end, the junction sequence differs from germline, possibly due to a read error. V and J are TRBV7-9 and TRBJ1-2; 10 bases fit TRBD1. CDR3 length equals 15 residues. Germline-derived CDR1 and CDR2 are SEHNR and FQNEAQ (reference sequence). CDR3 coding DNA: TGTTCCAGCAGTTCCGGGACAGGGGAAATCTATGGCTACACCTTC. Encoded protein: CSSSSGTGEIYGYTF.

This clone was seen just once. The chain combines TRBV9 with TRBJ1-1; TRBD1 is a possible D gene (5 bases). The CDR3 length is 15 residues. The V end lost 0 bases, the J end lost 0 bases, and 9 bases lay between the germline ends. Germline assignment: CDR1 SGDLS and CDR2 YYNGEE. CDR3 DNA sequence: TGTGCCAGCAGCGTAGGTACAGGATTGAACACTGAAGCTTTCTTT. This gives the protein CASSVGTGLNTEAFF. The full variable domain, in which reference TRBV9 and TRBJ1-1 provide the parts outside the CDR3, is DSGVTQTPKHLITATGQRVTLRCSPRSGDLSVYWYQQSLDQGLQFLIQYYNGEERAKGNILERFSAQQFPDLHSELNLSSLELGDSALYFCASSVGTGLNTEAFFGQGTRLTVV.

The CDR3 loop reads CASSHLARTQYF. In DNA, the CDR3 is TGTGCCAGTAGCCATCTAGCTCGTACGCAGTATTTT. This chain uses TRBV19 with TRBJ2-3; possible D gene TRBD2, 5 bases. The germline V gene has CDR1 LNHDA and CDR2 SQIVND (reference sequence). V was trimmed by 6 bases and J by 8 bases, leaving 12 bases between them. The CDR3 is 12 amino acids.

The chain couples TRBV5-6 to TRBJ1-4; the match to TRBD1 covers 8 bases. The CDR3 is 15 residues long. V shed 4 bases and J 7 bases; nucleotides not matched to a gene: 9. Germline CDR1 is SGHDT and CDR2 is YYEEEE. The CDR3 DNA sequence: TGTGCCAGCAGCGCCCGGACAGGGCTATCTGAAAAACTGTTTTTT. Protein product: CASSARTGLSEKLFF.

The rearrangement links TRBV19 to TRBJ2-7, with 9 bases identical to TRBD1. J was trimmed by 5 bases and V by 8 bases; bases with no gene match: 7. Germline V gene data show CDR1 as LNHDA and CDR2 as SQIVND (reference sequence). This CDR3 contains 13 residues. CDR3 nucleotides: TGTGCCAGTTCCGGGACAGGGCGAGACGAGCAGTACTTC. This codes for CASSGTGRDEQYF.

This clone appeared a few times. V is TRBV19 and J is TRBJ1-1, with D unclear. Trimming removed 5 bases at V and 4 bases at J, with 17 bases between. Germline CDR1 LNHDA, CDR2 SQIVND (reference sequence). The CDR3 loop spans 15 amino acids. CDR3 protein: CASSAGGRAATEAFF. The CDR3 nucleotides read TGTGCCAGTAGTGCCGGAGGTAGGGCCGCCACTGAAGCTTTCTTT.

The rearrangement joins TRBV25-1 to TRBJ2-7; D is perhaps TRBD1 (6 bases). This CDR3 is built from 15 residues. Germline V gives CDR1 MGHDK, CDR2 SYGVNS. Trimming cost V 5 bases and J 4 bases, with 18 bases left between them. CDR3 region: CASSKLSGVSYEQYF. Here the CDR3 DNA reads TGTGCCAGCAGTAAATTGTCAGGGGTATCGTACGAGCAGTACTTC.

The chain combines TRBV7-6 with TRBJ1-1; unclear D gene. The CDR3 spans 13 residues. Germline V gene lookup returns CDR1 SGHVS and CDR2 FNYEAQ. V dropped 0 bases and J dropped 5 bases, with 7 bases sitting between them. This CDR3 is CASSLARGTEAFF. The CDR3, as DNA: TGTGCCAGCAGCTTAGCGCGAGGGACTGAAGCTTTCTTT.

This rearrangement joins TRBV28 to TRBJ1-3, with 10 bases matching TRBD1. J was trimmed by 3 bases and V by 5 bases; bases with no gene match: 4. The CDR3 extends over 15 amino acids. CDR1 is MDHEN, CDR2 SYDVKM, per germline. The CDR3 region has the DNA TGTGCCAGCAGTGACAGGGGGCTAGGTGGAAACACCATATATTTT. Amino acids: CASSDRGLGGNTIYF.

J is TRBJ2-1 and V is TRBV6-1; 8 nucleotides align to TRBD1. Germline lookup yields CDR1 MNHNS and CDR2 SASEGT. The CDR3 is 20 amino acids. The V gene end was trimmed by 2 bases and the J gene end by 4 bases; junction bases not matched to a gene: 19. The CDR3 bases are TGTGCCAGCAGTGAATTCCGGGGATCGTACAGGGGGGACACTTACAATGAGCAGTTCTTC. Translating gives CASSEFRGSYRGDTYNEQFF.

CDR3 sequence reads: CASSLAGGGNTEAFF. Written as DNA, the CDR3 is TGTGCCAGCAGCTTGGCCGGGGGGGGGAACACTGAAGCTTTCTTT. The chain combines TRBV5-4 with TRBJ1-1; TRBD1 might be the D (5 bases). This CDR3 has 15 residues. Trimming removed 0 bases from V and 1 base from J, with 10 bases in between. Germline-derived CDR1 and CDR2 are SGHNT and YYREEE (reference sequence).

The chain is built from TRBV27 and TRBJ2-7, with D perhaps TRBD2 (7 bases). The CDR3 totals 16 residues. CDR1 is MNHEY, CDR2 SMNVEV, per germline (reference sequence). V dropped 5 bases and J dropped 3 bases, with 20 bases sitting between them. For the CDR3, the DNA is TGTGCCAGCAGTGGGTGGGGGCCGGGGGGAAACTACGAGCAGTACTTC. This gives the protein CASSGWGPGGNYEQYF.

A remark on this clone: One end of the junction is discordant with germline, which a read error may explain. The chain has TRBV5-1 and TRBJ2-1; the D gene is possibly TRBD2 (7 bases). This CDR3 has 12 amino acids. Germline lookup yields CDR1 SGHRS and CDR2 YFSETQ. CDR3 loop: CASNPSDGRGLF. The DNA for the CDR3 is TGCGCCAGCAACCCCTCGGACGGGCGGGGGCTCTTC.

This sequence joins TRBV5-4 and TRBJ2-5, with 8 positions matching TRBD1. This CDR3 has 15 residues. CDR1 is SGHNT, CDR2 YYREEE, per germline (reference sequence). Trimming took 4 bases from V and 11 from J; bases not matched to a gene: 16. The CDR3 protein is CASSPPTGVLREQYF. CDR3 nucleotide sequence: TGTGCCAGCAGCCCCCCGACAGGGGTCCTACGAGAGCAGTACTTC. Supplemented by reference TRBV5-4 and TRBJ2-5, the full variable domain reads ETGVTQSPTHLIKTRGQQVTLRCSSQSGHNTVSWYQQALGQGPQFIFQYYREEENGRGNFPPRFSGLQFPNYSSELNVNALELDDSALYLCASSPPTGVLREQYFGPGTRLLVL.

V usage is TRBV6-6 and J usage is TRBJ2-7; 8 nucleotides line up with TRBD1. The CDR3 extends over 16 amino acids. V lost 1 base to trimming and J lost 6 bases; unmatched junction nucleotides: 11. Germline CDR1 MNHNY, CDR2 SVGAGI (reference sequence). CDR3 sequence: CASSYWQGARIGEQYF. CDR3 bases: TGTGCCAGCAGTTACTGGCAGGGGGCGAGAATTGGCGAGCAGTACTTC.

This clone appeared a single time. An end of the junction does not agree with germline; a read error may underlie this. V usage is TRBV7-9 and J usage is TRBJ1-3, with 7 bases lining up with TRBD1. CDR3 length: 17 amino acids. Germline V gene sequence: CDR1 SEHNR, CDR2 FQNEAQ (reference sequence). The CDR3 region has the DNA TGTTCCAGCAGGACACGACAGGGTATTGTCTCTGGAAACACCATATATTTT. Protein product: CSSRTRQGIVSGNTIYF.

The chain is built from TRBV30 and TRBJ2-7, with 10 positions matching TRBD2. In germline, CDR1 is GTSNPN, CDR2 SVGIG (reference sequence). This CDR3 is 15 amino acids long. V lost 3 bases, J lost 7 bases, and 12 bases stayed unmatched. CDR3 in DNA: TGTGCCTGGAGCCCGAGGCTAGCGGGGGTGGGGGAGCAGTACTTC. It is translated as CAWSPRLAGVGEQYF. Together with reference TRBV30 and TRBJ2-7, the CDR3 gives the full variable domain: SQTIHQWPATLVQPVGSPLSLECTVEGTSNPNLYWYRQAAGRGLQLLFYSVGIGQISSEVPQNLSASRPQDRQFILSSKKLLLSDSGFYLCAWSPRLAGVGEQYFGPGTRLTVT.

This clone was found once. This chain joins TRBV7-2 and TRBJ2-7; maybe TRBD1 (6 bases). The CDR3 extends over 14 amino acids. V lost 2 bases, J lost 4 bases, and 12 bases lay in between. CDR1 and CDR2 from the germline V gene are SGHTA and FQGNSA. This CDR3 is CASSLWTEKYEQYF. CDR3 DNA: TGTGCCAGCAGCTTATGGACAGAGAAGTACGAGCAGTACTTC. The variable domain in full, with the rest retrieved from reference TRBV7-2 and TRBJ2-7, is GAGVSQSPSNKVTEKGKDVELRCDPISGHTALYWYRQSLGQGLEFLIYFQGNSAPDKSGLPSDRFSAERTGGSVSTLTIQRTQQEDSAVYLCASSLWTEKYEQYFGPGTRLTVT.

J is TRBJ1-5 and V is TRBV7-9, with TRBD1 matching over 7 bases. Germline CDR1 SEHNR, CDR2 FQNEAQ (reference sequence). The CDR3 contains 16 residues. V was pared by 5 bases and J by 3 bases, with 10 bases of the junction left unmatched. The CDR3: CASSAQTGSLNQPQHF. As DNA, the CDR3 is TGTGCCAGCAGCGCCCAGACAGGGTCCCTCAATCAGCCCCAGCATTTT.

The CDR3 nucleotides read TGTGCCAGCAGGGCACCACGACAAGAGACCCAGTACTTC. Translated, it gives CASRAPRQETQYF. This sequence joins TRBV2 and TRBJ2-5; D is ambiguous. Germline lookup yields CDR1 SNHLY and CDR2 FYNNEI. This CDR3 has 13 residues. The germline V and J ends were trimmed by 6 bases and 2 bases, with 10 bases remaining between them.

This sequence joins TRBV21-1 and TRBJ2-7; TRBD2, the table's D call, was not compared with the DNA. TRBV21-1 is given as a pseudogene. This CDR3 is 18 amino acids long. The DNA of the CDR3 is TGTGCCAGCAGCGAAGCAGGTTGGTATTCGGGGGGCCCCTACGAGCAGTACTTC. Its protein is CASSEAGWYSGGPYEQYF.

The rearrangement links TRBV27 to TRBJ1-1; D possibly corresponds to TRBD1 (6 bases). The CDR3 runs to 16 residues. V dropped 2 bases and J dropped 1 base, with 14 bases sitting between them. CDR1 MNHEY and CDR2 SMNVEV come from the germline V gene (reference sequence). CDR3 bases: TGTGCCAGCAGTTTACACAGGGTAGGTCGGAACACTGAAGCTTTCTTT. This codes for CASSLHRVGRNTEAFF.

CDR3: CASSETVNTEAFF. CDR3 nucleotide sequence: TGTGCCAGCAGCGAGACAGTGAACACTGAAGCTTTCTTT. The gene calls are TRBV6-1 and TRBJ1-1; the D gene is possibly TRBD1 (5 bases). V was trimmed by 6 bases and J by 0 bases, leaving 8 bases between them. Germline assignment: CDR1 MNHNS and CDR2 SASEGT. There are 13 residues in the CDR3.

V usage is TRBV18 and J usage is TRBJ1-5; TRBD1 aligns across 9 bases. CDR3 size: 16 residues. J was trimmed by 3 bases and V by 3 bases; bases with no gene match: 6. From germline, CDR1 is KGHSH and CDR2 LQKENI. The CDR3 sequence is CASSPGQGSPNQPQHF. The CDR3 DNA reads TGTGCCAGCTCACCGGGACAGGGTAGTCCCAATCAGCCCCAGCATTTT.

The V gene is TRBV6-1, the J gene TRBJ2-5; 8 bases fit TRBD1. Germline CDR1 reads MNHNS; CDR2 reads SASEGT. The V segment lost 6 bases and the J segment 5 bases; nucleotides outside the gene matches: 5. This CDR3 is 13 amino acids long. The CDR3 DNA sequence: TGTGCCAGCAGCCAGGGGGCTTGGGAGACCCAGTACTTC. This translates into CASSQGAWETQYF.

The gene calls are TRBV4-2 and TRBJ2-3; D possibly corresponds to TRBD2 (6 bases). The CDR3 spans 16 residues. Germline V gene sequence: CDR1 LGHNA, CDR2 YNFKEQ. With 2 bases removed from V and 2 bases from J, the gap between germline ends came to 14 bases. CDR3 loop: CASSQPHSGNTDTQYF. CDR3 nucleotides: TGTGCCAGCAGCCAACCCCATAGCGGAAACACAGATACGCAGTATTTT.